The 23 T cell receptor beta chains reported below all come from one sample, sequenced in a study of blood T cell repertoires in COVID-19. Some clones are missing from TCRdb's copy, which holds only in-frame ones; the method was immunoSEQ multiplex PCR. The sample lists over 150,000 clones, more than 80% seen once, with more than 5.5% in the top ten. Material: PBMCs or T cells enriched from blood (not recorded which). These receptors were collected from a man aged 40-50 years who had recovered from COVID-19.

The rearrangement joins TRBV27 to TRBJ2-7; maybe TRBD1 (5 bases). Germline V lookup: CDR1 MNHEY, CDR2 SMNVEV (reference sequence). The CDR3 spans 14 residues. V shed 2 bases and J shed 2 bases, with 10 bases lying between them. Here the CDR3 reads CASSLRRGPYEQYF. The CDR3 DNA reads TGTGCCAGCAGTTTACGTAGGGGCCCCTACGAGCAGTACTTC.

The CDR3 loop reads CAWSGSGRVSDTQYF. The CDR3 DNA reads TGTGCCTGGAGTGGTAGCGGGAGGGTCTCAGATACGCAGTATTTT. The chain carries TRBV30 and TRBJ2-3, with 11 nucleotides matching TRBD2. CDR1 and CDR2 (germline): GTSNPN, SVGIG (reference sequence). CDR3 length: 15 amino acids. Germline trimming cut 1 base from V and 4 bases from J; bases unmatched to any gene: 4.

Only one count was recorded for this clone. The chain joins TRBV24-1 to TRBJ2-1, with 7 bases matching TRBD1. This CDR3 has 18 amino acids. Unmatched junction bases numbered 11, after V lost 4 bases and J lost 0 bases. CDR1 and CDR2 (germline): KGHDR, SFDVKD. The CDR3 protein is CATSDPTGDKSSYNEQFF. The CDR3, as DNA: TGTGCCACCAGTGACCCAACAGGGGACAAGAGCTCCTACAATGAGCAGTTCTTC.

This rearrangement joins TRBV14 to TRBJ2-1; tentative D call: TRBD2 (5 bases). CDR3 length: 12 residues. V shed 9 bases and J shed 3 bases, with 9 bases lying between them. Looked up from germline, CDR1 is SGHDN and CDR2 is FVKESK. The CDR3 loop is CASGLVYNEQFF. The CDR3 coding sequence is TGTGCCAGTGGACTGGTCTACAATGAGCAGTTCTTC.

The count of this clone is one. The chain couples TRBV10-3 to TRBJ1-2, with 11 bases identical to TRBD1. This CDR3 has 14 amino acids. V dropped 2 bases and J dropped 7; count of bases not matched to a gene: 3. Germline assignment: CDR1 ENHRY and CDR2 SYGVKD. CDR3 sequence (DNA): TGTGCCATCAGTGAGGGACAGGGGGCGGTTGGCTACACCTTC. Its translation: CAISEGQGAVGYTF.

This clone has more than one count but fewer than ten. V usage is TRBV29-1 and J usage is TRBJ1-2; TRBD1 matches at 7 bases. Germline values: CDR1 SQVTM, CDR2 ANQGSEA. Trimming removed 6 bases from V and 3 bases from J; junction bases left unmatched: 10. This CDR3 has 14 residues. This CDR3 reads CSVRLRQGDYGYTF. The CDR3 DNA reads TGCAGCGTAAGGTTGCGGCAGGGGGACTATGGCTACACCTTC.

A few counts support this clone. The rearrangement uses TRBV6-5 and TRBJ1-6, with a possible D match to TRBD1 (5 bases). The CDR3 is made up of 14 amino acids. Per germline, CDR1 MNHEY and CDR2 SVGAGI. Trimming took 4 bases from V and 7 from J, leaving 11 bases between them. The CDR3 region is CASSLGQDNSPLHF. CDR3 DNA: TGTGCCAGCAGTTTAGGACAAGACAATTCACCCCTCCACTTT.

The chain uses TRBV19 and TRBJ2-2; D call uncertain. The CDR3 contains 12 residues. The germline CDR1 and CDR2 sequences are LNHDA and SQIVND (reference sequence). V was trimmed by 5 bases and J by 6 bases, leaving 7 bases between them. The CDR3 spells CASSRVPGELFF. In DNA form, the CDR3 reads TGTGCCAGTAGTCGGGTCCCCGGGGAGCTGTTTTTT.

The chain carries TRBV9 and TRBJ2-7, with a possible D match to TRBD1 (6 bases). CDR3 length: 14 residues. V was trimmed by 6 bases and J by 2 bases, leaving 15 bases between them. Germline CDR1 and CDR2: SGDLS and YYNGEE. The CDR3 spells CASNRAGVTYEQYF. The DNA for the CDR3 is TGTGCCAGCAATAGGGCAGGGGTCACCTACGAGCAGTACTTC. Combining the CDR3 with reference TRBV9 and TRBJ2-7 gives the whole variable domain DSGVTQTPKHLITATGQRVTLRCSPRSGDLSVYWYQQSLDQGLQFLIQYYNGEERAKGNILERFSAQQFPDLHSELNLSSLELGDSALYFCASNRAGVTYEQYFGPGTRLTVT.

This clone was found once. The chain has TRBV7-6 and TRBJ1-3; possible D gene TRBD1, 6 bases. The V end was cut by 4 bases, the J end by 3 bases, with 10 bases between. CDR1 is SGHVS, CDR2 FNYEAQ, per germline. The CDR3 runs 14 residues. For the CDR3, the DNA is TGTGCCAGCAGCTCCTCAGGGGTTGGAAACACCATATATTTT. As protein: CASSSSGVGNTIYF.

The chain employs TRBV27 and TRBJ1-1; the match to TRBD1 covers 8 bases. In germline, CDR1 is MNHEY, CDR2 SMNVEV (reference sequence). With 1 base clipped from V and 5 bases from J, the junction kept 9 bases outside the gene matches. CDR3 length equals 16 residues. The CDR3 bases are TGTGCCAGCAGTTTATTTCCGGACAGGGTTGGGACTGAAGCTTTCTTT. Its protein product is CASSLFPDRVGTEAFF.

This chain uses TRBV9 with TRBJ1-2; a possible D gene is TRBD1 (6 bases). The CDR3 totals 12 residues. V lost 3 bases and J 4 bases, leaving 7 bases between the germline ends. Looked up from germline, CDR1 is SGDLS and CDR2 is YYNGEE. The CDR3 nucleotides read TGTGCCAGCAGCGACAGGGTCTATGGCTACACCTTC. Its protein is CASSDRVYGYTF.

This clone was counted a few times. The chain combines TRBV4-1 with TRBJ1-1; 7 bases match TRBD1. Germline CDR1 MGHRA, CDR2 YSYEKL. This CDR3 has 16 amino acids. The trim removed 0 bases at V and 4 bases at J, leaving 8 bases unmatched. CDR3 loop: CASSQDPGGVSTEAFF. The CDR3 region has the DNA TGCGCCAGCAGCCAAGACCCAGGGGGAGTGAGCACTGAAGCTTTCTTT.

V is TRBV10-3 and J is TRBJ2-1; 10 nucleotides align to TRBD1. Germline trimming cut 6 bases from V and 8 bases from J; bases unmatched to any gene: 10. CDR3 length equals 15 residues. Germline V CDR1 and CDR2: ENHRY, SYGVKD. The CDR3 is CAIRDRDRGGHEQFF. In DNA form, the CDR3 reads TGTGCCATCAGAGACCGGGACAGGGGAGGGCATGAGCAGTTCTTC.

Of note for this clone: The same CDR3 arises from other DNA sequences in this sample as well. The chain uses TRBV3-1 (or the pseudogene TRBV3-2) and TRBJ2-1, with 9 bases identical to TRBD2. V shed 4 bases and J 4 bases; nucleotides not matched to a gene: 8. Looked up from germline, CDR1 is LGHDT and CDR2 is YNNKEL (reference sequence). The CDR3 extends over 16 amino acids. This CDR3 reads CASSPGGLAGYNEQFF. DNA for the CDR3: TGTGCCAGCAGCCCGGGTGGGCTAGCGGGATACAATGAGCAGTTCTTC.

This clone was found once. The rearrangement links TRBV6-5 to TRBJ2-7, with 8 bases fitting TRBD1. This CDR3 is 13 amino acids long. Germline loops: CDR1 MNHEY, CDR2 SVGAGI. With V trimmed by 6 bases and J by 5 bases, 6 bases remained unmatched. CDR3 sequence: CASRYQGADEQYF. The CDR3 DNA reads as TGTGCCAGCAGATATCAGGGGGCCGACGAGCAGTACTTC.

The chain employs TRBV19 and TRBJ2-1; TRBD2 agrees at 7 bases. The length of the CDR3 is 16 residues. Trimming at V came to 0 bases and at J to 9 bases, leaving 11 bases not matched to a gene. Germline CDR1 and CDR2: LNHDA and SQIVND (reference sequence). Here the CDR3 DNA reads TGTGCCAGTAGTATAGATCCGGCGGGGGAAGGTGGTGAGCAGTTCTTC. Protein: CASSIDPAGEGGEQFF.

This chain connects TRBV9 to TRBJ1-6; D unresolved. CDR1 and CDR2 (germline): SGDLS, YYNGEE. This CDR3 is built from 15 residues. V shed 1 base and J shed 8 bases, with 13 bases lying between them. CDR3 sequence: CASSVSGRQDSPLHF. CDR3 DNA sequence: TGTGCCAGCAGCGTATCCGGGAGGCAGGATTCACCCCTCCACTTT.

V usage is TRBV5-1 and J usage is TRBJ2-1; D is possibly TRBD1 (5 bases). The germline V gene has CDR1 SGHRS and CDR2 YFSETQ. The CDR3 spans 13 residues. V shed 2 bases and J shed 4 bases, with 7 bases lying between them. CDR3 in DNA: TGCGCCAGCAGCTTAGACAGTTACAATGAGCAGTTCTTC. It specifies CASSLDSYNEQFF.

V and J are TRBV7-2 and TRBJ1-1; D remains ambiguous. Germline CDR1 reads SGHTA; CDR2 reads FQGNSA. This CDR3 is built from 14 residues. V dropped 4 bases and J dropped 0 bases, with 9 bases sitting between them. In nucleotides, the CDR3 is TGTGCCAGCAGCTCGACACCCCTGAACACTGAAGCTTTCTTT. Its translation: CASSSTPLNTEAFF.

In this sample, this clone turned up once. The rearrangement joins TRBV10-2 to TRBJ2-7; the match to TRBD2 covers 8 bases. This CDR3 contains 14 residues. Germline CDR1 and CDR2: WSHSY and SAAADI. V gave up 3 bases and J gave up 2 bases; unmatched junction bases: 3. CDR3 DNA: TGCGCCAGCAGTGAAACTAGCGGCCCCTACGAGCAGTACTTC. Amino acids: CASSETSGPYEQYF.

The chain combines TRBV5-1 with TRBJ2-5; 9 bases fit TRBD2. Germline CDR1 SGHRS, CDR2 YFSETQ. The CDR3 is 16 residues long. The V and J ends lost 0 bases and 2 bases, in that order; junction bases with no gene match: 5. The CDR3 sequence is CASSLAPSGMQETQYF. CDR3 coding DNA: TGCGCCAGCAGCTTGGCCCCTAGCGGGATGCAAGAGACCCAGTACTTC.

The J gene is TRBJ1-4, the V gene TRBV29-1, with D possibly TRBD1 on 6 matching bases. This CDR3 comprises 15 residues. Per germline, CDR1 SQVTM and CDR2 ANQGSEA. Trimming removed 2 bases at V and 5 bases at J, with 15 bases between. CDR3: CSVELPGTQNEKLFF. The CDR3 bases are TGCAGCGTTGAATTACCCGGGACACAGAATGAAAAACTGTTTTTT. Combining the CDR3 with reference TRBV29-1 and TRBJ1-4 gives the whole variable domain SAVISQKPSRDICQRGTSLTIQCQVDSQVTMMFWYRQQPGQSLTLIATANQGSEATYESGFVIDKFPISRPNLTFSTLTVSNMSPEDSSIYLCSVELPGTQNEKLFFGSGTQLSVL.